What follows is one T cell receptor beta chain and its context. Assay used: immunoSEQ multiplex PCR; TCRdb lists only in-frame clones, some missing. This sample yields roughly 160,000 clones, of which approximately 94% are seen a single time; about 15% belongs to the top ten. The sample belongs to a study of control samples from healthy donors and cancer patients. The CDR3 sequence is 15 residues long. The germline CDR1 and CDR2 sequences are SGHDT and YYEEEE. The germline V and J ends were trimmed by 1 base and 4 bases, with 14 bases remaining between them. The V call is TRBV5-6, the J call TRBJ1-2; D might be TRBD1 (6 bases). The specimen sequenced was PBMCs. The receptor was isolated from a man between 60 and 70 years old with colorectal cancer. Here the CDR3 DNA reads TGTGCCAGCAGCTTGTGGGACACCGCGTCCTATGGCTACACCTTC. This translates into CASSLWDTASYGYTF.